This TCR beta chain was obtained from a study of T cell repertoires and Cas9 in healthy adults listed by TCRdb under 2018. Regarding the research as a whole: SpCas9-reactive T cells were characterized for multi-effector potency, cytotoxicity and lineage determination within the CD4 and CD8 compartments. The study looked at preexisting T cell immunity to the Streptococcus pyogenes Cas9 nuclease (SpCas9), which is used in CRISPR gene editing.

Libraries came from the immunoSEQ multiplex PCR assay. TCRdb holds this immuneACCESS table with in-frame rearrangements only. Some clones are missing; in checked studies, unresolved V genes explain under half, and the rest has no known cause. Within this sample are fewer than 25,000 clones, with around 90% of them counted one time only. About 1.6% of the sample rests with the top ten. Including the terminal cysteine and phenylalanine, the CDR3 comprises 11 residues. Left in the record is the CDR3 DNA by itself, 33 bases read in frame from the first base. V gives up 6 bases and J gives up 4 bases, and the segment between their germline ends measures 6 bases. CDR1 and CDR2 are read off the germline V gene as MRHNA and SNTAGT. In regard to this clone: What antigen it recognizes has not been identified. No qualities accompany the bases; no much larger clone lies one base away.

Healthy humans served as the donors. Points the paper makes about the study in general: Proliferation and function of SpCas9-reactive effector T cells were reported to be mitigated in vitro by SpCas9-reactive regulatory T cells.

The sequenced material came from CD4+ effector T cells (CD127+, CD25-, CD137-, CD154-) from PBMCs; culture status not recorded. The rearrangement combines TRBV6-4 with TRBJ1-2; a confident D gene designation cannot be given. This receptor was identified in a human donor in good health. The CDR3 region has the sequence CASRGSYGYTF. The DNA is TGTGCCAGCAGGGGGAGCTATGGCTACACCTTC.